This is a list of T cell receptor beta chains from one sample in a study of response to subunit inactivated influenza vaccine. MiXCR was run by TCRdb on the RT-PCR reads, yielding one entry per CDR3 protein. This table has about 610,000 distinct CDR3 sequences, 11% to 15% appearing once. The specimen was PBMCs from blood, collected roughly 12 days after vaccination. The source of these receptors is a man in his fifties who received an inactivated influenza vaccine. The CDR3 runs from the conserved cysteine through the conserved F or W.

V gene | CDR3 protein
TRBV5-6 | CASSLAGLTEAFF
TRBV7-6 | CASSSAGPAYNEQFF
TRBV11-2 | CASSLDEGLAASTDTQYF
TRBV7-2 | CASSSQSGTPLHF
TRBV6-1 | CASKWPQETQYF
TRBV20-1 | CSARDPSQGSNQPQHF
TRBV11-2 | CASSLDYSSQETQYF
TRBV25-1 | CATLDTTNYGYTF
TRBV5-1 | CASSLVTESPEAFF
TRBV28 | CASSPSSTGTPGSNEQFF
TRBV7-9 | CASSLGDSGYEQYF
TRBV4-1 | CASSQVRGPEWPQHF
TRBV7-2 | CASSPDRDVNTEAFF
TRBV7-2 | CASSLAPGSMHDEQFF
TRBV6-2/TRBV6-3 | CASSYSVGDQETQYF